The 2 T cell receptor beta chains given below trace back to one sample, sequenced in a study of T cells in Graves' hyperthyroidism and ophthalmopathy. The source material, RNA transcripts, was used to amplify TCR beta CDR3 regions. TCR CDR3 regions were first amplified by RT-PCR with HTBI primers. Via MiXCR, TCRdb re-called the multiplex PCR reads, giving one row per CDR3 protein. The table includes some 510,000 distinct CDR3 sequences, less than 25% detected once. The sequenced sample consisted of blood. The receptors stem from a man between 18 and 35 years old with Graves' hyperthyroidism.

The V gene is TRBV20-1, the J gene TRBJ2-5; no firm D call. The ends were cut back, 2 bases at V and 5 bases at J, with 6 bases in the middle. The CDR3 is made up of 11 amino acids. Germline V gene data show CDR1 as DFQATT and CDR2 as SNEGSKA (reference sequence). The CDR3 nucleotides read TGCAGTGCTAGATTCCTGGAGACCCAGTACTTC. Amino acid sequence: CSARFLETQYF.

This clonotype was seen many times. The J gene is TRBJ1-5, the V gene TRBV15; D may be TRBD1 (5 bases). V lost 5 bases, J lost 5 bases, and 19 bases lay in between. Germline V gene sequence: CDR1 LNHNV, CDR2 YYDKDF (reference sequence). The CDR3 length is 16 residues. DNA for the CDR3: TGTGCCACCAGCCCTCCTACCGGGGGTATCGATCAGCCCCAGCATTTT. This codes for CATSPPTGGIDQPQHF.